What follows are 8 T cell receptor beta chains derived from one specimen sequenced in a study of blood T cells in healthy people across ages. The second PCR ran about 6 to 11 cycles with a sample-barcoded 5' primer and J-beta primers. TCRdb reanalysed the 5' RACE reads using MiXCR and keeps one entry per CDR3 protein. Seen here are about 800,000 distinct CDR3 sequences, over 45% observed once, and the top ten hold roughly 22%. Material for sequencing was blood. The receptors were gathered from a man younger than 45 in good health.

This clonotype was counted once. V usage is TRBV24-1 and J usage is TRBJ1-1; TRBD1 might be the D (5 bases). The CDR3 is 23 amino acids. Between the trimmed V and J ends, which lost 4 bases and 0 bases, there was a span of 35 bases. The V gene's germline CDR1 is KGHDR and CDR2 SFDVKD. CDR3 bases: TGTGCCACCAGTGACTCCTATTGGAGGTGCAGGGTAATGTTTGGTGGGATGAACACTGAAGCTTTCTTT. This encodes CATSDSYWRCRVMFGGMNTEAFF.

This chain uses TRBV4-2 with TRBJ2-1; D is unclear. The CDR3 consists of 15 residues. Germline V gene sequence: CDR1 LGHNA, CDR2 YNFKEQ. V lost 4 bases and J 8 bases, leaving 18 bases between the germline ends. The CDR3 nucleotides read TGTGCCAGCAGCCTCCGTGCCCTTATAGAGGATGAGCAGTTCTTC. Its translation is CASSLRALIEDEQFF.

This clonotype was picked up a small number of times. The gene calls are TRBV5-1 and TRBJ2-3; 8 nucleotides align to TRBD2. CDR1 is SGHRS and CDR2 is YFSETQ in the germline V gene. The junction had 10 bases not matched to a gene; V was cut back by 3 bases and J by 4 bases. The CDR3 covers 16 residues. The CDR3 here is CASSSARGTSSDTQYF. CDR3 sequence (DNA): TGCGCCAGCAGCTCCGCGCGGGGGACTAGTTCAGATACGCAGTATTTT.

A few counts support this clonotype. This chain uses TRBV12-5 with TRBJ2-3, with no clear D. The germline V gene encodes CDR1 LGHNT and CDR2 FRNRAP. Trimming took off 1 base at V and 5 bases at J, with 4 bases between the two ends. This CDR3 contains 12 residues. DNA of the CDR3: TGTGCTAGTGGTTTGGATATAGATACGCAGTATTTT. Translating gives CASGLDIDTQYF.

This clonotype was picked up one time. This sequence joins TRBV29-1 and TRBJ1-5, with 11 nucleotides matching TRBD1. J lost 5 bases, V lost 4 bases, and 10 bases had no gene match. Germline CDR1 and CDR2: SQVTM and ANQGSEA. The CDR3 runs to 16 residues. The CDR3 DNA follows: TGCAGCGTTGGGACCACCGGGACAGGGGGAGATCAGCCCCAGCATTTT. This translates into CSVGTTGTGGDQPQHF.

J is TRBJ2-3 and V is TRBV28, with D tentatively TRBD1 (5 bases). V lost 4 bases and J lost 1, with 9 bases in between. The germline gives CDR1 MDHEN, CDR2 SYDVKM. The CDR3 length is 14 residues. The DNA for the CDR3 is TGTGCCAGCAGTTGGGGCAGCGGCACAGATACGCAGTATTTT. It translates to CASSWGSGTDTQYF.

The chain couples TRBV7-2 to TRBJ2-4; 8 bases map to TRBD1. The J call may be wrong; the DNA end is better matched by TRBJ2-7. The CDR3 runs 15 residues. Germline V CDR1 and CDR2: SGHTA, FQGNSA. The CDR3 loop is CASSLVRGQDYEQYF. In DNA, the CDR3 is TGTGCCAGCAGCTTAGTGAGGGGACAGGACTACGAGCAGTACTTC.

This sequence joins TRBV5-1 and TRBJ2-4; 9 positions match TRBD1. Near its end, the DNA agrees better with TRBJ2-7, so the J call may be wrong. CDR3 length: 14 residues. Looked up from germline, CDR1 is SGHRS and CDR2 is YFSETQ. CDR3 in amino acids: CASSFDRGSDEQYF. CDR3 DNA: TGCGCCAGCAGCTTCGACAGGGGGTCGGACGAGCAGTACTTC.